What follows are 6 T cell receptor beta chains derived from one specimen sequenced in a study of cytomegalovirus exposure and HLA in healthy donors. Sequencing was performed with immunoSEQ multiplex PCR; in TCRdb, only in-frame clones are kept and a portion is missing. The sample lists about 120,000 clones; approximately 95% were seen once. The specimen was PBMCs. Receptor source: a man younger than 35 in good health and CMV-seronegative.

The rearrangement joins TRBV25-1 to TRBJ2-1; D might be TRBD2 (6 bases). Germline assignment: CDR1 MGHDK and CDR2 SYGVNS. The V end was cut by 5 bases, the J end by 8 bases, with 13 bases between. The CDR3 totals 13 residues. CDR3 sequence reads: CASSSGASDEQFF. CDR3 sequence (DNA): TGTGCCAGCAGTAGCGGTGCTAGCGATGAGCAGTTCTTC.

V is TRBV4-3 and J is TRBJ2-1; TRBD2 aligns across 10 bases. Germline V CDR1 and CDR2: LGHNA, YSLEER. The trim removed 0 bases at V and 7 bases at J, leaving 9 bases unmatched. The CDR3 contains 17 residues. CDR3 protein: CASSQDLEREGRNEQFF. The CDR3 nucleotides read TGCGCCAGCAGCCAAGATCTGGAGCGGGAGGGCCGAAATGAGCAGTTCTTC.

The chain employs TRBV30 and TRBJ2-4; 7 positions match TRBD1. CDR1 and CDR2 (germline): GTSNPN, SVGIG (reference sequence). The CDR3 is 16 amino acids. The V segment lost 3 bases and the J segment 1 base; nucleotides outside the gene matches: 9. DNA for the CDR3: TGTGCCTGGAGACTGAGGGGGCTGACGGCCAAAAACATTCAGTACTTC. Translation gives CAWRLRGLTAKNIQYF.

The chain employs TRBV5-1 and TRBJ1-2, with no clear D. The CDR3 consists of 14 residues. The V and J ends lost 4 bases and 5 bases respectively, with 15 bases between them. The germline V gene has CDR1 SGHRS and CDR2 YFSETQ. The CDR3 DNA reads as TGCGCCAGCAGCCCACTAGACGGGAAATATGGCTACACCTTC. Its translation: CASSPLDGKYGYTF. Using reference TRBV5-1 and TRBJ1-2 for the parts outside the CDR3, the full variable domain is KAGVTQTPRYLIKTRGQQVTLSCSPISGHRSVSWYQQTPGQGLQFLFEYFSETQRNKGNFPGRFSGRQFSNSRSEMNVSTLELGDSALYLCASSPLDGKYGYTFGSGTRLTVV.

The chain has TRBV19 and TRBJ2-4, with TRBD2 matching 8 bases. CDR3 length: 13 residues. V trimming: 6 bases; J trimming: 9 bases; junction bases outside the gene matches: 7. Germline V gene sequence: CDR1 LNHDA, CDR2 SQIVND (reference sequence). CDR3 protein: CASRAGEISIQYF. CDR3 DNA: TGTGCCAGTAGAGCGGGGGAAATTAGCATTCAGTACTTC.

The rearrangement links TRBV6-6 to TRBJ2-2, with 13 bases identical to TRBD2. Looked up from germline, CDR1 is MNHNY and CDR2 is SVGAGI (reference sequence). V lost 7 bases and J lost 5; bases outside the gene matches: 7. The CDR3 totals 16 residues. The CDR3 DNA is TGTGCCAGCATACGGACTAGCGGGAGCCCGACCGGGGAGCTGTTTTTT. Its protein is CASIRTSGSPTGELFF.